This is a list of T cell receptor beta chains from one sample in a study of CD8 T cells in Susac syndrome. TCRdb ran MiXCR on the immunoSEQ multiplex PCR reads and lists one entry per CDR3 protein. The sample contains roughly 100,000 distinct CDR3 sequences, 85% to 95% of which appear only once. The sequencing input was CD4+ T cells from PBMCs. Source of these receptors: a human donor with Susac syndrome. CDR3s leave out the opening cysteine and the closing phenylalanine or tryptophan. The size of a clone is reported for some rows only, either as once, few or many, or as a class for expanded clones.

size,J,V,length,CDR3
NA,TRBJ1-1,TRBV12-5,9,ASGLGPLAF
NA,TRBJ1-2,TRBV6-1,12,ASSLDRASYGYT
NA,TRBJ1-6,TRBV20-1,10,SAISGDSPLH
NA,TRBJ2-1,TRBV9,14,ASSETGTSSWNEQF
NA,TRBJ2-4,TRBV5-7,9,ASSFRPTQY
NA,TRBJ1-5,TRBV30,11,AWSTGEGQPQH
NA,TRBJ2-5,TRBV9,10,ASSAPLGTQY
NA,TRBJ1-2,TRBV7-2,11,ASSPSPPQSYT
NA,TRBJ2-7,TRBV3-1,12,ASSQLTATYEQY
NA,TRBJ2-1,TRBV9,11,ASSVDYYNEQF
NA,TRBJ2-7,TRBV6-1,9,ASSEGMVQY
NA,TRBJ1-1,TRBV27,13,ASSFQGTRITEAF
NA,TRBJ2-7,TRBV3-1,12,ASSTRDRAYEQY
NA,TRBJ1-2,TRBV12-3/TRBV12-4,13,ASSLSGGTNYGYT
NA,TRBJ2-7,TRBV5-6,12,ASSLRPDTYEQY
NA,TRBJ1-4,TRBV5-1,16,ASSFYRGRGATNEKLF
NA,TRBJ2-2,TRBV4-2,14,ASSQAATGEAGELF
NA,TRBJ2-1,TRBV7-9,16,ASSFPLRIAGGRNEQF
NA,TRBJ2-3,TRBV24-1,11,ATMGTVTDTQY
NA,TRBJ1-2,TRBV5-6,11,ASSKQVVGGYT
NA,TRBJ2-5,TRBV12-3/TRBV12-4,13,ASSFPSGGRETQY
NA,TRBJ2-3,TRBV12-3/TRBV12-4,12,ASSLRGLANTQY
NA,TRBJ1-2,TRBV7-9,11,ASSLGADYGYT
NA,TRBJ1-1,TRBV2,11,ASSPTSGNLAF
NA,TRBJ2-1,TRBV5-1,12,ASRGTGRGNEQF
few,TRBJ2-1,TRBV5-1,12,ASSLLAEDNEQF
once,TRBJ2-7,TRBV3-1,12,ASSQNPGGSEQY
NA,TRBJ2-5,TRBV19,10,ASRDLGETQY
NA,TRBJ1-6,TRBV5-1,12,ASSPTGDNSPLH
NA,TRBJ2-1,TRBV9,12,ASSVRQTYNEQF
once,TRBJ1-6,TRBV30,11,AWSGVGNSPLH
once,TRBJ2-7,TRBV10-3,11,ATCERTDYEQY
NA,TRBJ2-3,TRBV5-4,13,ASSSATGSTDTQY
NA,TRBJ1-2,TRBV30,10,AWSGGAYGYT
NA,TRBJ1-2,TRBV9,15,ASSVELRKSDLYGYT
NA,TRBJ1-2,TRBV10-3,13,AISEPRGTNYGYT
NA,TRBJ2-1,TRBV20-1,17,SAPPPLAGGPDSYNEQF
NA,TRBJ2-1,TRBV30,15,AWSAPRLAVNYNEQF
once,TRBJ1-1,TRBV4-3,11,ASSRDRHTEAF
NA,TRBJ1-4,TRBV7-9,10,ASGSSREKLF
NA,TRBJ2-3,TRBV9,11,ASSVAGTVKQY
NA,TRBJ1-2,TRBV4-2,10,ASSQEYYGYT